This T cell receptor beta chain emerged from a study of blood T cells in healthy people across ages. This clonotype was observed many times. V was clipped by 0 bases and J by 0 bases; unmatched bases: 4. Germline V lookup: CDR1 LGHDT, CDR2 YNNKEL (reference sequence). This CDR3 comprises 17 residues. A sample-barcoded 5' primer and a J-beta primer mix were used in a second PCR of roughly 6 to 11 cycles. TCRdb re-called the 5' RACE reads with MiXCR, one entry per CDR3 protein. Among around 650,000 distinct CDR3 sequences listed, roughly 32% were seen once. The chain carries TRBV3-1 and TRBJ2-1, with 8 bases aligning to TRBD2. The TCR comes from a woman of 80 years or more in good health. Sequencing used blood. The DNA for the CDR3 is TGTGCCAGCAGCCAAGATCGGGCGGGGGGCTCCTACAATGAGCAGTTCTTC. Encoded protein: CASSQDRAGGSYNEQFF.